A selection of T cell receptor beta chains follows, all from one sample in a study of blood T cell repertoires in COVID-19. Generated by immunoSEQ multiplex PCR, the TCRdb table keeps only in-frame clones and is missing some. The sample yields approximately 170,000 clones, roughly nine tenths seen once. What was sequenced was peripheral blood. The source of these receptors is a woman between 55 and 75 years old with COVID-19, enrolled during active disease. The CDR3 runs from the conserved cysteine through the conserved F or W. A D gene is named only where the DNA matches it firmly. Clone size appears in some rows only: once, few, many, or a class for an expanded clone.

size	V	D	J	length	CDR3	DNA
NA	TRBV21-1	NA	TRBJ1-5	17	CASSKVEQDQRDQPQHF	TGTGCCAGCAGCAAAGTGGAACAGGACCAAAGGGATCAGCCCCAGCATTTT
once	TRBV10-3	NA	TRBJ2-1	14	CAVSGGGGGDEQFF	TGTGCCGTTTCCGGTGGGGGAGGTGGCGATGAGCAGTTCTTC
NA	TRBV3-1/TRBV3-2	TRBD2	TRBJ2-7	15	CASSQAGRGSYEQYF	TGTGCCAGCAGCCAAGCCGGGAGGGGCTCCTACGAGCAGTACTTC
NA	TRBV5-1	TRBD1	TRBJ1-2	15	CASRPGQGDGYGYTF	TGCGCCAGCAGACCTGGACAGGGCGACGGCTATGGCTACACCTTC
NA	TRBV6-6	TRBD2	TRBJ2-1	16	CASSRQELAGGNEQFF	TGTGCCAGCAGTCGACAAGAACTAGCGGGAGGGAATGAGCAGTTCTTC
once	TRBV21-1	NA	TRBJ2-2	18	CASSSWVAGGPVTGELFF	TGTGCCAGCAGCTCCTGGGTAGCGGGAGGGCCGGTCACCGGGGAGCTGTTTTTT
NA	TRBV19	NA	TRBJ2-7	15	CASSTRQKSSYEQYF	TGTGCCAGTAGTACCCGACAGAAAAGCTCCTACGAGCAGTACTTC
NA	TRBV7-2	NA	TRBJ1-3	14	CASSLGASGNTIYF	TGTGCCAGCAGCTTAGGGGCTTCTGGAAACACCATATATTTT
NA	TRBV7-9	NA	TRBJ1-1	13	CASRLARDTEAFF	TGTGCCAGCAGGTTAGCCAGGGACACTGAAGCTTTCTTT
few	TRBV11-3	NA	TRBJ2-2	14	CASSLRSGAGELFF	TGTGCCAGCAGCTTAAGGTCGGGGGCCGGGGAGCTGTTTTTT
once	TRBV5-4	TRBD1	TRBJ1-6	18	CASSRRQGARTYNSPLHF	TGTGCCAGCAGCAGGAGGCAGGGGGCGAGGACCTATAATTCACCCCTCCACTTT
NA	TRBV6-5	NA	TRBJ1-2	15	CASRHGKGVIYGYTF	TGTGCCAGCAGGCACGGCAAAGGGGTGATCTATGGCTACACCTTC
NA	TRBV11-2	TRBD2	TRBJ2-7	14	CASSLGREGNEQYF	TGTGCCAGCAGCTTAGGCAGGGAGGGGAACGAGCAGTACTTC
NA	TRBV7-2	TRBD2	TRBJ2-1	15	CASSRTSGMKDEQFF	TGTGCCAGCAGCCGGACTAGCGGGATGAAGGATGAGCAGTTCTTC